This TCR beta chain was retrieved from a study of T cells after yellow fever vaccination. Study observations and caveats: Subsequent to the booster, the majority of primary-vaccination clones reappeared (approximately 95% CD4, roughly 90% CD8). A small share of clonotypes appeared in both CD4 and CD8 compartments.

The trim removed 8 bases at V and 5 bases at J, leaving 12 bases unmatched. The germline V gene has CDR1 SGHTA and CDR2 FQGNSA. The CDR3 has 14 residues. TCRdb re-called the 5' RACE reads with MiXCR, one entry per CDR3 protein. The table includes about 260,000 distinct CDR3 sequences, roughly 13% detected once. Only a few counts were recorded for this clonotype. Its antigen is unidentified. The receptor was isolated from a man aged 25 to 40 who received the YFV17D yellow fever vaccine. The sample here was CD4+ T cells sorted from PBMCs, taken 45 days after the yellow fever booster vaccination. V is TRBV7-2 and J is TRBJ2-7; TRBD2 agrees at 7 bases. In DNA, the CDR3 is TGTGCCAGCCTTCGGTTGCCCGGGGGGAACGAGCAGTACTTC. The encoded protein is CASLRLPGGNEQYF.